The following is a T cell receptor (beta chain) sequence with its context. Its matching antigen is unknown. Under the authors' procedure: Filtering differed for immunoSEQ, which gave only junction sequences without quality scores. This table comes from immunoSEQ multiplex PCR, and its TCRdb copy is limited to in-frame clones, with some not included. V, J and clone size derive from that table, while D and trimming were established from the DNA sequence. Altogether 1.6 million or so clones are present, roughly 97% being singletons, with the ten largest covering about 1.2%. The record originates from a study of shared clonotypes between healthy human individuals. Points from the study as a whole: Blood was the sole source, and tissue repertoires probably differ. Richness estimates generally favored naive over memory subsets. It was observed that 5% to 6.5% of naive CD4 clonotypes were shared across a few donors.

This CDR3 region has 15 residues. V lost 2 bases to trimming and J lost 7 bases, with 15 bases between them. The germline V gene has CDR1 SGHAT and CDR2 FQNNGV. This chain uses TRBV11-2 with TRBJ2-1; D is perhaps TRBD2 (7 bases). The sequenced sample consisted of naive CD4+ T cells sorted from blood. Specified subset: CD45RA+ positively selected. The TCR was taken from a young man in good health. CDR3 coding DNA: TGTGCCAGCAGCTTACGGGGGGCGACCCGAAATGAGCAGTTCTTC. As protein: CASSLRGATRNEQFF.